These 8 T cell receptor beta chains share one sample of origin, sequenced in a study of OX40 agonist ivuxolimab in advanced cancers. The protocol was immunoSEQ multiplex PCR, while the TCRdb copy is restricted to in-frame clones and leaves out a portion. Of some 31,000 clones in the sample, about three quarters were seen once. Here the sequenced sample was CD4+ or CD8+ T cells sorted from blood, taken in a trial of the OX40 agonist ivuxolimab. The source is an adult with an advanced solid tumor such as melanoma, head and neck, liver or kidney cancer.

V usage is TRBV19 and J usage is TRBJ2-3; 10 bases fit TRBD2. CDR3 size: 16 residues. Germline V CDR1 and CDR2: LNHDA, SQIVND (reference sequence). Trimming removed 6 bases from V and 7 bases from J; junction bases left unmatched: 13. The chain's CDR3 is CASRRPSGGPPYTQYF. The CDR3 region has the DNA TGTGCCAGTAGACGACCTAGCGGGGGACCCCCATATACGCAGTATTTT.

CDR3 DNA: TGTGCCAGCAGCCCACTAGCGAACTACAATGAGCAGTTCTTC. It encodes CASSPLANYNEQFF. This chain links TRBV28 with TRBJ2-1, with 7 bases lining up with TRBD2. This CDR3 region has 14 residues. Germline values: CDR1 MDHEN, CDR2 SYDVKM. Trimming at V came to 6 bases and at J to 3 bases, leaving 5 bases not matched to a gene. The full variable domain, with the rest looked up from reference TRBV28 and TRBJ2-1, is DVKVTQSSRYLVKRTGEKVFLECVQDMDHENMFWYRQDPGLGLRLIYFSYDVKMKEKGDIPEGYSVSREKKERFSLILESASTNQTSMYLCASSPLANYNEQFFGPGTRLTVL.

The V call is TRBV2, the J call TRBJ1-2; D unresolved. Trimming removed 2 bases at V and 8 bases at J, with 12 bases between. The CDR3 is 13 amino acids. Germline lookup yields CDR1 SNHLY and CDR2 FYNNEI. Written as DNA, the CDR3 is TGTGCCAGCAGTGAAATGGGCCAGATGGGCTACACCTTC. It encodes CASSEMGQMGYTF.

V usage is TRBV10-3 and J usage is TRBJ2-5; D not resolved. Trimming left V 8 bases short and J 1 base short, with 17 bases between. The CDR3 is 15 residues long. Germline CDR1 ENHRY, CDR2 SYGVKD. The CDR3 nucleotides are TGTGCCATCGCTGTTGACTCCCGCGCCCAAGAGACCCAGTACTTC. It yields the protein CAIAVDSRAQETQYF.

The genes are TRBV2 and TRBJ1-1; D is possibly TRBD1 (5 bases). The germline CDR1 and CDR2 sequences are SNHLY and FYNNEI. CDR3 length: 12 amino acids. Trimming stripped 5 bases from V and 5 bases from J, with 9 bases between. The CDR3 coding sequence is TGTGCCAGCAGTTATGGGGCAACTGAAGCTTTCTTT. This codes for CASSYGATEAFF. The complete variable domain, with remaining parts taken from reference TRBV2 and TRBJ1-1, reads EPEVTQTPSHQVTQMGQEVILRCVPISNHLYFYWYRQILGQKVEFLVSFYNNEISEKSEIFDDQFSVERPDGSNFTLKIRSTKLEDSAMYFCASSYGATEAFFGQGTRLTVV.

This chain connects TRBV19 to TRBJ1-4; 10 bases align to TRBD1. The J segment lost 2 bases and the V segment lost 10 bases, leaving 7 bases of the junction unmatched. Germline CDR1 and CDR2: LNHDA and SQIVND (reference sequence). The CDR3 runs 15 residues. The CDR3 here is CATRDRGRTNEKLFF. In DNA form, the CDR3 reads TGTGCCACCAGGGACAGGGGTAGGACTAATGAAAAACTGTTTTTT.

This chain links TRBV5-1 with TRBJ2-7; 8 positions match TRBD1. This CDR3 is built from 16 residues. Trimming at V came to 4 bases and at J to 1 base, leaving 10 bases not matched to a gene. Germline V gene sequence: CDR1 SGHRS, CDR2 YFSETQ. Here the CDR3 DNA reads TGCGCCAGCAGCCACGGTCGGACAGGGTGGTCCTACGAGCAGTACTTC. Translating gives CASSHGRTGWSYEQYF. Using reference TRBV5-1 and TRBJ2-7 for the parts outside the CDR3, the full variable domain is KAGVTQTPRYLIKTRGQQVTLSCSPISGHRSVSWYQQTPGQGLQFLFEYFSETQRNKGNFPGRFSGRQFSNSRSEMNVSTLELGDSALYLCASSHGRTGWSYEQYFGPGTRLTVT.

The rearrangement links TRBV6-4 to TRBJ2-3; 11 bases map to TRBD1. The CDR3 is made up of 14 amino acids. Germline CDR1 reads MRHNA; CDR2 reads SNTAGT. V lost 4 bases, J lost 4 bases, and 1 base stayed unmatched. CDR3 in amino acids: CASSGTGGADTQYF. The CDR3 DNA follows: TGTGCCAGCAGTGGGACAGGGGGCGCAGATACGCAGTATTTT.